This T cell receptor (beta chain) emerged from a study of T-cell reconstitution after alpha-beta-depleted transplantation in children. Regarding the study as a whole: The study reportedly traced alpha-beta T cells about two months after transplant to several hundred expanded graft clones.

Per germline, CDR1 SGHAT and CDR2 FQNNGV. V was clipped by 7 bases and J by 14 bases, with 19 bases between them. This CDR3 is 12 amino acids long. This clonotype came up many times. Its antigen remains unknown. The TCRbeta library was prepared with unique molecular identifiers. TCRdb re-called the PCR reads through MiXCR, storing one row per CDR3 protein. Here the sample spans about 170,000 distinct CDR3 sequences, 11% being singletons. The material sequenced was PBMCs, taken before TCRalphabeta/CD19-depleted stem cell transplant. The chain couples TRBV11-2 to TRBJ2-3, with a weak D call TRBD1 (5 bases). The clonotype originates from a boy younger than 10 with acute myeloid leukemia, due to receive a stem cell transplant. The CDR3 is CASNKGAYERYF. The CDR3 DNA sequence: TGTGCCAGCAACAAAGGGGCCTATGAGCGGTATTTT.